The TCR beta chain described here comes from a study of blood T cell repertoires in COVID-19. Study as a whole: PBMCs, B-cell-depleted T cells, or T cells provided the cDNA or gDNA that made up the material.

This CDR3 contains 15 residues. The germline gives CDR1 LNHDA, CDR2 SQIVND (reference sequence). Germline trimming cut 4 bases from V and 1 base from J; bases unmatched to any gene: 5. The assay was immunoSEQ multiplex PCR, and TCRdb's table has in-frame clones only and misses some. The repertoire includes under 300,000 clones, about 90% of them detected once, and under 6.5% sits in the top ten. The rearrangement joins TRBV19 to TRBJ2-7; TRBD1 aligns across 9 bases. This clonotype was sampled from a man in his 60s with acute or convalescent COVID-19. The sequencing input was peripheral blood. CDR3 sequence reads: CASSTTGQGSYEQYF. In DNA, the CDR3 is TGTGCCAGTAGTACTACGGGACAGGGTTCCTACGAGCAGTACTTC.